Following are 8 T cell receptor beta chains from one sample sequenced in a study of early T cells in non-severe SARS-CoV-2 infection. TCRdb re-derived calls from the 5' RACE reads in MiXCR, one entry per CDR3 protein. The data contain over 25,000 distinct CDR3 sequences, 4.5% to 5% of them singletons. The sample taken for sequencing was whole blood. Receptors originate from an adult who was a healthcare worker with PCR-confirmed SARS-CoV-2 infection or an uninfected control (not recorded which).

This clonotype has just a few counts. The chain couples TRBV4-1 to TRBJ1-4; 8 nucleotides match TRBD1. Trimming at V came to 3 bases and at J to 4 bases, leaving 16 bases not matched to a gene. Germline V gene data show CDR1 as MGHRA and CDR2 as YSYEKL. The CDR3 has 19 amino acids. The DNA of the CDR3 is TGCGCCAGCAGCCACAGAGGAAAACCGGGACAGGCGCTTAATGAAAAACTGTTTTTT. Residues: CASSHRGKPGQALNEKLFF.

This clonotype was seen a handful of times. The V gene is TRBV30, the J gene TRBJ2-2; a weak D match, TRBD2 (7 bases). The V end lost 5 bases, the J end lost 9 bases, and 13 bases lay between the germline ends. Germline CDR1 GTSNPN, CDR2 SVGIG (reference sequence). CDR3 length: 12 amino acids. As DNA, the CDR3 is TGTGCCTGGGGGGGGGCAAGTTGGGAGCTGTTTTTT. Amino acids: CAWGGASWELFF.

This chain joins TRBV7-2 and TRBJ2-1, with D uncertain. The CDR3 spans 12 residues. CDR1 is SGHTA and CDR2 is FQGNSA in the germline V gene. V gave up 5 bases and J gave up 9 bases, with 11 bases separating them. The CDR3 reads CASSPYIGEQFF. The DNA for the CDR3 is TGTGCCAGCAGCCCATACATTGGTGAGCAGTTCTTC.

The chain is built from TRBV18 and TRBJ2-3, with 9 bases that match TRBD2. Trimming removed 3 bases from V and 5 bases from J; junction bases left unmatched: 9. The CDR3 totals 16 residues. The germline V gene encodes CDR1 KGHSH and CDR2 LQKENI. The CDR3 region is CASSPIAGVLGDTQYF. The CDR3 nucleotides read TGTGCCAGCTCACCTATAGCGGGAGTTCTAGGAGATACGCAGTATTTT.

This clonotype was counted at least ten times. This chain connects TRBV20-1 to TRBJ2-7; D is uncertain. Trimming cost V 1 base and J 6 bases, with 19 bases left between them. The CDR3 is made up of 15 amino acids. Germline V gene data show CDR1 as DFQATT and CDR2 as SNEGSKA (reference sequence). CDR3 region: CSARGAVPISFEQYF. CDR3 coding DNA: TGCAGTGCTAGAGGTGCAGTTCCTATTAGTTTCGAGCAGTACTTC.

This clonotype turned up a few times. CDR3 region: CASSPKQGFGEAFF. The CDR3 nucleotides are TGTGCCAGCTCACCAAAACAGGGATTTGGTGAAGCTTTCTTT. V usage is TRBV18 and J usage is TRBJ1-1, with D possibly being TRBD1 (6 bases). The CDR3 has 14 amino acids. Germline CDR1 is KGHSH and CDR2 is LQKENI. Trimming cost V 2 bases and J 7 bases, with 14 bases left between them. Together with reference TRBV18 and TRBJ1-1, the CDR3 gives the full variable domain: NAGVMQNPRHLVRRRGQEARLRCSPMKGHSHVYWYRQLPEEGLKFMVYLQKENIIDESGMPKERFSAEFPKEGPSILRIQQVVRGDSAAYFCASSPKQGFGEAFFGQGTRLTVV.

This clonotype was seen many times. This chain uses TRBV5-1 with TRBJ2-3; no clear D gene. The CDR3 extends over 14 amino acids. Germline CDR1 reads SGHRS; CDR2 reads YFSETQ. The V end lost 0 bases, the J end lost 2 bases, and 7 bases lay between the germline ends. The CDR3 bases are TGCGCCAGCAGCTTGGGGGCCCCCACAGATACGCAGTATTTT. As protein: CASSLGAPTDTQYF.

This chain joins TRBV12-3 or TRBV12-4 and TRBJ2-7; D perhaps matches TRBD2 (5 bases). The CDR3 spans 16 residues. V was trimmed by 5 bases and J by 2 bases, leaving 19 bases between them. The CDR3 loop is CASSTPARAHPYEQYF. CDR3 bases: TGTGCCAGCAGTACTCCTGCGAGGGCGCATCCCTACGAGCAGTACTTC.